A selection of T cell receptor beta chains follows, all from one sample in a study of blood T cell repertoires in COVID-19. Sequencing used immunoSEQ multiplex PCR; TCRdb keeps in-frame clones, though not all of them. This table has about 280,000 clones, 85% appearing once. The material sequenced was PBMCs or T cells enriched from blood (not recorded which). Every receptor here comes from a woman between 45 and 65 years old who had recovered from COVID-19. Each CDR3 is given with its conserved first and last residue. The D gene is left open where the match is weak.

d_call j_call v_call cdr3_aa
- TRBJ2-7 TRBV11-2 CASSLESTFYEQYF
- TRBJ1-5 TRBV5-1 CASSLRGNQPQHF
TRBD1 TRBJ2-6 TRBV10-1 CASREDLTGLSGANVLTF
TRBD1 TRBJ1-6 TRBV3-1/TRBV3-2 CASSQAPGGNSPLHF
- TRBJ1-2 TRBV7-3 CASSPRRGNGYTF
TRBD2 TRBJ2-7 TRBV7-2 CASRETSVYEQYF
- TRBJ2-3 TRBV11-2 CASGGATDTQYF
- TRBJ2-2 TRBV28 CASSFLGVGTGELFF
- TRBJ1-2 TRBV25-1 CASSDRGAGYGYTF
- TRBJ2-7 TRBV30 CACSPPPSSYEQYF
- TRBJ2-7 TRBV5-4 CASSLRETREQYF
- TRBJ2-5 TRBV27 CASSSNTLTRRGSKPNQETQYF
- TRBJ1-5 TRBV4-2 CASSQEVGTNNQPQHF
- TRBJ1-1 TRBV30 CAWRAPYTEAFF
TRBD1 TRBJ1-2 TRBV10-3 CAISMTGEDYGYTF
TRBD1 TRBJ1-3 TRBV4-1 CASRDRDTGNTIYF
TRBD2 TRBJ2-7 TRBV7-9 CASSSPGGSYEQYF
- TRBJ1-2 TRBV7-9 CASSLGGVNYGYTF
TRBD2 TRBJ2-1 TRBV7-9 CASSDLTSGSRDEQFF
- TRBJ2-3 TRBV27 CASTRLFTSTSTDTQYF
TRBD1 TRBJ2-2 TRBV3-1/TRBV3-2 CASSHRTGVIGELFF
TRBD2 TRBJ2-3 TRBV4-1 CASSPLGAGADTQYF
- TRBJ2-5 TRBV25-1 CASSASTGSFQETQYF
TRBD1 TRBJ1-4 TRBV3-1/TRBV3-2 CASSQETGTGEKLFF
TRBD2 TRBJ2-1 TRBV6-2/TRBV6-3 CASSYPGLAGGNEQFF
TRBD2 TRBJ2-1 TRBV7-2 CASSFGAGDGYNEQFF
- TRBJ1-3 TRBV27 CASSLRDTGRFGNTIYF
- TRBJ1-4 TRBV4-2 CASSQVLSGDHEKLFF
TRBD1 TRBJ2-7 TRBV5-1 CASSWTSSGTGIGWQYF
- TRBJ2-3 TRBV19 CASSTKSGSTDTQYF
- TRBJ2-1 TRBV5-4 CASSLGLNSYNEQFF
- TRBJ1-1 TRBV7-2 CASSLFREYTEAFF
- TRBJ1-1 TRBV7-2 CASSMTVNTEAFF
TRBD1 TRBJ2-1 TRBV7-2 CASSSRMGQGSSYNEQFF
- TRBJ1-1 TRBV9 CASSVGGGVFPEAFF
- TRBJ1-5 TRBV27 CASSASGAYQPQHF
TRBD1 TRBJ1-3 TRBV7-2 CASSFDRGTGNTIYF
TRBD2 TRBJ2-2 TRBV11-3 CASSLDWFDGAGAHTGELFF
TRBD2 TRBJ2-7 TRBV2 CASSPAGLAGTEQYF
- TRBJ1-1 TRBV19 CASSIERGGSGNTEAFF
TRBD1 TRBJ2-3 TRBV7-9 CASSSGQVTDTQYF